A selection of T cell receptor beta chains follows, all from one sample in a study of blood T cells in healthy people across ages. In TCRdb, the 5' RACE reads were re-called with MiXCR into one record per CDR3 protein. The table includes more than 650,000 distinct CDR3 sequences, approximately 55% detected once. Sequencing input: blood. These receptors were collected from a man at least 80 years old in good health. The CDR3 runs from the conserved cysteine through the conserved F or W. Fields, in order: J gene, clone size, D gene, V gene, CDR3 DNA, CDR3 protein. The D gene is left open where the match is weak. The listing skips clone size in some rows; elsewhere it reads once, few, many or a size class.

>TRBJ1-1|-|-|TRBV11-3
TGTGCCAGCAGCGTGGACACTAAGGCTGAAGCTTTCTTT
CASSVDTKAEAFF
>TRBJ2-4|once|TRBD2|TRBV18
TGTGCCAGCTCCCCGACTAGCGGGAGCCACATTCAGTACTTC
CASSPTSGSHIQYF
>TRBJ2-7|-|-|TRBV10-3
TGTGCCATCAGCGGGACCCACAATGAGCAGTACTTC
CAISGTHNEQYF
>TRBJ1-5|-|-|TRBV20-1
TGCAGTGCTAGACCTGACAGGACCAATCAGCCCCAGCATTTT
CSARPDRTNQPQHF
>TRBJ2-7|few|TRBD2|TRBV5-1
TGCGCCAGCAGCGCTGCGGGGGCCTACGAGCAGTACTTC
CASSAAGAYEQYF
>TRBJ1-2|-|-|TRBV7-2
TGTGCCAGCAGCTTAGCGCTGGGGGCTATCGGTGGCTACACCTTC
CASSLALGAIGGYTF
>TRBJ2-1|-|TRBD2|TRBV18
TGTGCCAGCTCACCACCACTACTAGCGGGGCCTTACAATGAGCAGTTCTTC
CASSPPLLAGPYNEQFF
>TRBJ2-7|-|-|TRBV28
TGTGCCAGCAGTCCTGATCCAGGGAAGAAGTCCTACGAGCAGTACTTC
CASSPDPGKKSYEQYF
>TRBJ1-2|few|TRBD1|TRBV5-1
TGCGCCAGCAGCGGGGACAGGGTTGGCTACACCTTC
CASSGDRVGYTF
>TRBJ1-2|few|-|TRBV2
TGTGCCAGCAGTGGAATCGGACAGCGATACTATGGCTACACCTTC
CASSGIGQRYYGYTF
>TRBJ2-1|-|TRBD2|TRBV24-1
TGTGCCACCAGTGAACGCACTAGCGGGAGCCTCCATGAGCAGTTCTTC
CATSERTSGSLHEQFF
>TRBJ1-5|-|TRBD1|TRBV4-1
TGTGCCAGCAGCCAAGAAGGGACAGGTAACAGTCAGCCCCAGCATTTT
CASSQEGTGNSQPQHF
>TRBJ2-1|-|-|TRBV24-1
TGTGCCACCAGTGATCCGGGGGGACACCTCTCCTACAATGAGCAGTTCTTC
CATSDPGGHLSYNEQFF
>TRBJ2-1|-|TRBD2|TRBV11-3
TGTGCCAGCAGCCCGCGACTAGCGGGAGCTGAGGAGCAGTTCTTC
CASSPRLAGAEEQFF
>TRBJ2-1|-|-|TRBV5-1
TGCGCCAGCAGCCGTCGGGTTAGGACGGACTACAATGAGCAGTTCTTC
CASSRRVRTDYNEQFF
>TRBJ1-4|few|-|TRBV21-1
TGTGCCAGCAGCATAACATTCGCAAAACTGTTTTTT
CASSITFAKLFF
>TRBJ1-4|-|-|TRBV27
TGTGCCAGCAAGCGGCCTCCGGGAGAAAAACTGTTTTTT
CASKRPPGEKLFF
>TRBJ2-7|-|TRBD1|TRBV12-3/TRBV12-4
TGTGCCAGCAGGGGGACAGGTATGGAGTACGAGCAGTACTTC
CASRGTGMEYEQYF
>TRBJ2-5|-|-|TRBV12-3/TRBV12-4
TGTGCCAGCAGTCCAGCGGTGGTTCGGCAGTACTTC
CASSPAVVRQYF
>TRBJ2-7|many|TRBD2|TRBV7-9
TGTGCCAGCAGCTGGGGACTAGCAGATTCCTACGAGCAGTACTTC
CASSWGLADSYEQYF
>TRBJ2-5|few|TRBD2|TRBV12-3/TRBV12-4
TGTGCCAGCAGTTCAGCCCTACTAGCGGGAGGCCAAGAGACCCAGTACTTC
CASSSALLAGGQETQYF
>TRBJ2-2|-|-|TRBV5-1
TGCGCCAGCAGCTTGGACAGGCGGCTGTTTTTT
CASSLDRRLFF
>TRBJ2-5|-|TRBD2|TRBV7-9
TGTGCCAGCAGCCCCGGGACTAGCGGGAGAAGGACCCAGTACTTC
CASSPGTSGRRTQYF
>TRBJ2-2|-|TRBD1|TRBV5-1
TGCGCCAGCAGCTGGGGGACAGGAGTAAACACCGAGGAGCTGTTTTTT
CASSWGTGVNTEELFF
>TRBJ1-1|-|-|TRBV21-1
TGTGCCAGCAGTTGGCGGGGGAAAAGGGACACTGGAGCTTTCTTT
CASSWRGKRDTGAFF
>TRBJ2-3|-|-|TRBV12-3/TRBV12-4
TGTGCCAGCAGCCCAGGTCCTTTTTTCACAGATACGCAGTATTTT
CASSPGPFFTDTQYF
>TRBJ2-1|-|TRBD1|TRBV18
TGCGCCAGCTCACGTGGGACAGGGGCCCTCGGGGATGAGCAGTTCTTC
CASSRGTGALGDEQFF
>TRBJ1-1|-|-|TRBV3-1
TGTGCCAGCAGCCAAGGGGTCAAAACACTGAACACTGAAGCTTTCTTT
CASSQGVKTLNTEAFF
>TRBJ2-3|-|TRBD2|TRBV12-3/TRBV12-4
TGTGCCAGCAGTGAGACTAGCGGGTATGCAGATATGCAGTATTTT
CASSETSGYADMQYF
>TRBJ1-1|-|-|TRBV9
TGTGCCAGCAGCGGGGGGCAGGCTTTCTTT
CASSGGQAFF
>TRBJ2-3|-|-|TRBV6-6
TGTGCCAGCAGAGCCGTCGGGCTAGATACGCAGTATTTT
CASRAVGLDTQYF
>TRBJ2-3|once|-|TRBV6-1
TGTGCCAGCAGGAGGACGGGGGCAATAGGATACGCGTATTTT
CASRRTGAIGYAYF
>TRBJ2-7|-|TRBD2|TRBV5-6
TGTGCCAGCAGCTTACTAGCGGGAGCTTTCTCCGAGCAGTACTTC
CASSLLAGAFSEQYF
>TRBJ2-5|-|-|TRBV20-1
TGCAGTGCAGAACCGGGACTGGGGATAGAGACCCAGTACTTC
CSAEPGLGIETQYF
>TRBJ2-7|-|-|TRBV2
TGTGCCAGCAGTGAAAAGCGGGCGAGCTCCTACGAGCAGTACTTC
CASSEKRASSYEQYF
>TRBJ2-1|once|-|TRBV7-2
TGTGCCAGCAGCCTCACTCGGAGCAATAAGCAGTTCTTC
CASSLTRSNKQFF
>TRBJ2-3|many|-|TRBV4-2
TGTGCCAGCAGCCAAGATTTCGGAGATACGCAGTATTTT
CASSQDFGDTQYF
>TRBJ2-7|few|-|TRBV20-1
TGCAGTGCCCTCGCGAGGGGAAGGGACGAGCAGTACTTC
CSALARGRDEQYF
>TRBJ1-2|-|-|TRBV24-1
TGTGCCACCAGTGATTTGTCTTATGGCTACACCTTC
CATSDLSYGYTF
>TRBJ2-5|-|TRBD2|TRBV10-3
TGTGCCATCAGGCCTAGCGGGATGGAGACCCAGTACTTC
CAIRPSGMETQYF
>TRBJ2-7|-|-|TRBV5-1
TGCGCCAGCAGCCACCCAGGGTCCCTTTACGAGCAGTACTTC
CASSHPGSLYEQYF
>TRBJ2-1|many|-|TRBV29-1
TGCAGCGTTCCCAGTTCCTACAATGAGCAGTTCTTC
CSVPSSYNEQFF
>TRBJ2-3|-|-|TRBV5-1
TGCGCCAGCAGCCCCCCCATACATACAGATACGCAGTATTTT
CASSPPIHTDTQYF
>TRBJ1-2|-|TRBD1|TRBV5-1
TGCGCCAGCAGCCTAACAGGGGGGGAAGGCTACACCTTC
CASSLTGGEGYTF
>TRBJ2-3|-|TRBD2|TRBV13
TGTGCCAGCAGCTTCTACTTTAGCGGGAGGGCCAGCACAGATACGCAGTATTTT
CASSFYFSGRASTDTQYF
>TRBJ1-2|-|TRBD1|TRBV10-3
TGTGCCATCAGGGGACAGGGTTTGGACTATGGCTACACCTTC
CAIRGQGLDYGYTF
>TRBJ2-3|-|TRBD2|TRBV3-1
TGTGCCAGCAGCCAATCTAGCGGGCCCACAGATACGCAGTATTTT
CASSQSSGPTDTQYF
>TRBJ1-2|few|-|TRBV6-2/TRBV6-3
TGTGCCAGCACCACTGCCGCAAACTATGGCTACACCTTC
CASTTAANYGYTF
>TRBJ2-1|-|TRBD2|TRBV9
TGTGCCAGCAGTCACAGACTAGCGGGAGGGAGCTCCTACAATGAGCAGTTCTTC
CASSHRLAGGSSYNEQFF
>TRBJ2-7|few|-|TRBV29-1
TGCAGCGTCCAGGCGACCTCCTACGAGCAGTACTTC
CSVQATSYEQYF
>TRBJ1-5|-|-|TRBV3-1
TGTGCCAGCAGCCAAGATCCAGGGAAGGGTCAGCCCCAGCATTTT
CASSQDPGKGQPQHF